This TCR beta chain was obtained from a study of vaccination and CD4 T cells after COVID-19. Study background: The interval from dose two to post-vaccine sampling had a median of about 72 days, and it ranged from 14 to 241. In culture, cells were exposed to overlapping spike peptides from SARS-CoV-2, HCoV-NL63, HCoV-OC43 and HCoV-229E. Culture controls were given either a CEFX pool, an HIV-1 Nef pool, or no peptide.

Concerning this clonotype itself: Its antigen is unknown.

Trimming shortened V by 1 base and J by 6 bases, and 10 bases separated the two germline ends. CDR1 is SGHRS, CDR2 YFSETQ, per germline. The CDR3 spans 13 residues. The Oncomine TCR Beta short-read assay was applied to DNA of cultured CD4+ T cells. One entry per CDR3 protein, called by TCRdb with MiXCR from the PCR reads. Of some 10,000 distinct CDR3 sequences in the sample, 46% were seen once. Treatment here: roughly nine-day PBMC culture with coronavirus spike peptide pools or control peptides (ViraFEST assay). Regarding the study as a whole: The authors identified 304 of 307 vaccine-specific clones in convalescent patients as spike mono-reactive.

This chain uses TRBV5-1 with TRBJ1-1; D is ambiguous. The sample comprised CD4+ T cells from blood, cultured in vitro. The sequence derives from a human donor who had recovered from COVID-19. In nucleotides, the CDR3 is TGCGCCAGCAGCTTGTGGGGTGATCCTGAAGCTTTCTTT. Translating it yields CASSLWGDPEAFF.